These 14 T cell receptor beta chains were sequenced from one sample in a study of T cells in Graves' hyperthyroidism and ophthalmopathy (dated by TCRdb to the late 2010s). Libraries were constructed by multiplex PCR. The reads were generated on an Illumina HiSeq 2000. Amplification of TCR beta CDR3 regions was carried out from RNA transcripts. The first round of RT-PCR for the TCR CDR3 was performed with the HTBI primer set and the Qiagen OneStep RT-PCR kit. The public sequencing data were trimmed at Q25 with fastp and processed into clonotypes with MiXCR by TCRdb, which kept only in-frame beta chains. Rows merge per CDR3 protein into single entries with the most common DNA and genes. This sample holds 25,000 to 30,000 distinct CDR3 sequences; roughly 45% were observed only once. The ten largest clonotypes hold around 10% of the sample. Sequenced input: blood. The receptors shown here come from a woman aged 25 to 45 with Graves' hyperthyroidism.

CDR3 nucleotide sequence: TGCAGCCCGAATCCGGGACTAGCGGGCAATGAGCAGTTCTTC. Translation gives CSPNPGLAGNEQFF. The chain uses TRBV29-1 and TRBJ2-1; 12 bases match TRBD2. V was pared by 8 bases and J by 6 bases, with 8 bases of the junction left unmatched. The CDR3 contains 14 residues. The germline V gene has CDR1 SQVTM and CDR2 ANQGSEA.

J is TRBJ2-1 and V is TRBV29-1; D gene uncertain. Germline CDR1 SQVTM, CDR2 ANQGSEA. The germline V and J ends were trimmed by 6 bases and 8 bases, with 14 bases remaining between them. The length of the CDR3 is 12 residues. The CDR3 DNA is TGCAGCGTGGCCATAGGGCTCTATGAGCAGTTCTTC. Its protein is CSVAIGLYEQFF.

This clonotype was recorded many times. A junction boundary mismatches the germline segment, possibly from a read error. The chain combines TRBV12-3 or TRBV12-4 with TRBJ1-6; possible D gene TRBD1, 5 bases. The CDR3 runs 13 residues. The CDR3 region is CANSRDSNSPLHF. The CDR3 nucleotides are TGTGCCAACAGTCGTGACAGCAATTCACCCCTCCACTTT.

This clonotype has at least ten counts. The chain joins TRBV30 to TRBJ2-3; TRBD2 might be the D (5 bases). The CDR3 runs to 13 residues. V gave up 0 bases and J gave up 4 bases, with 8 bases separating them. The germline gives CDR1 GTSNPN, CDR2 SVGIG (reference sequence). CDR3 coding DNA: TGTGCCTGGAGTGTGAGAGGGCCAGATACGCAGTATTTT. This codes for CAWSVRGPDTQYF.

By its share, this clonotype is medium-sized. The chain is built from TRBV20-1 and TRBJ1-2; D is undetermined. Germline-derived CDR1 and CDR2 are DFQATT and SNEGSKA (reference sequence). The CDR3 consists of 11 residues. V lost 3 bases and J lost 4, with 6 bases in between. The CDR3 DNA reads as TGCAGTGCTAGTTCCGTCTATGGCTACACCTTC. Amino acid sequence: CSASSVYGYTF.

This clonotype was observed many times. The chain recombines TRBV5-6 with TRBJ1-6; D not resolved. The ends were cut back, 1 base at V and 7 bases at J, with 9 bases in the middle. The CDR3 is 14 amino acids. Germline V gives CDR1 SGHDT, CDR2 YYEEEE. The DNA for the CDR3 is TGTGCCAGCAGCTTGCGGACGGGAAATTCACCCCTCCACTTT. It translates to CASSLRTGNSPLHF.

This clonotype was counted only a few times. The V call is TRBV20-1, the J call TRBJ1-6, with D possibly being TRBD1 (5 bases). V was shortened by 4 bases and J by 9 bases, with 16 bases between the two germline ends. The CDR3 has 14 amino acids. Germline CDR1 and CDR2: DFQATT and SNEGSKA (reference sequence). The CDR3 loop is CSAILGQGGSPLHF. The DNA for the CDR3 is TGCAGTGCTATATTAGGGCAGGGAGGTTCACCCCTCCACTTT.

This clonotype counts as medium-sized. The chain joins TRBV10-1 to TRBJ1-1; no clear D. The V and J ends lost 7 bases and 0 bases respectively, with 9 bases between them. Looked up from germline, CDR1 is WNHNN and CDR2 is SYGVQD (reference sequence). CDR3 length equals 13 residues. The CDR3 DNA is TGCGCCAGCACCCCAAACTTGAACACTGAAGCTTTCTTT. This gives the protein CASTPNLNTEAFF.

This sequence joins TRBV12-3 or TRBV12-4 and TRBJ2-7; TRBD2 aligns across 7 bases. Losses at the gene ends were 4 bases for V and 2 bases for J; bases not matched to a gene: 2. The CDR3 length is 13 residues. Written as DNA, the CDR3 is TGTGCCAGCAGTTCTAGCGGAACCTACGAGCAGTACTTC. As protein: CASSSSGTYEQYF.

With regard to this clonotype: A much larger clone differs from this one at a single base, so this may be a read error. This chain uses TRBV11-2 with TRBJ1-1; the match to TRBD1 covers 7 bases. Per the germline V gene, CDR1 is SGHAT and CDR2 is FQNNGV. V was clipped by 8 bases and J by 4 bases; unmatched bases: 7. This CDR3 is built from 13 residues. The CDR3 DNA follows: TGTGCCAGCGGTCGACAGGGCTGCACTGAAGCTTTCTTT. Translated, it gives CASGRQGCTEAFF.

This rearrangement joins TRBV4-2 to TRBJ2-7, with a possible D match to TRBD1 (5 bases). V dropped 0 bases and J dropped 3 bases, with 12 bases sitting between them. Germline values: CDR1 LGHNA, CDR2 YNFKEQ. The CDR3 runs 15 residues. Here the CDR3 DNA reads TGTGCCAGCAGCCAAGATCAATCCCAGGGCTACGAGCAGTACTTC. It is translated as CASSQDQSQGYEQYF.

Worth noting for this clonotype: The junction departs from the called germline gene at one end, perhaps through a read error. This chain connects TRBV10-3 to TRBJ2-6; D is possibly TRBD1 (5 bases). This CDR3 is built from 16 residues. Germline-derived CDR1 and CDR2 are ENHRY and SYGVKD. The CDR3 reads CAILRQLISGADVLTF. DNA of the CDR3: TGTGCCATCCTTCGACAGCTCATCTCTGGGGCCGACGTCCTGACTTTC.

This chain uses TRBV7-2 with TRBJ1-5; the D gene is possibly TRBD1 (6 bases). CDR3 length: 14 amino acids. V was shortened by 3 bases and J by 7 bases, with 13 bases between the two germline ends. Germline CDR1 SGHTA, CDR2 FQGNSA. This CDR3 is CASSLGWGPQPQHF. CDR3 bases: TGTGCCAGCAGCTTGGGATGGGGGCCGCAGCCCCAGCATTTT.

This clonotype is a singleton in its sample. CDR3 residues: CATSRAHATNEKLFF. The CDR3, as DNA: TGTGCCACCAGCAGAGCGCACGCAACTAATGAAAAACTGTTTTTT. The rearrangement links TRBV15 to TRBJ1-4; D remains ambiguous. The V end lost 1 base, the J end lost 0 bases, and 6 bases lay between the germline ends. CDR1 is LNHNV, CDR2 YYDKDF, per germline (reference sequence). This CDR3 is 15 amino acids long.